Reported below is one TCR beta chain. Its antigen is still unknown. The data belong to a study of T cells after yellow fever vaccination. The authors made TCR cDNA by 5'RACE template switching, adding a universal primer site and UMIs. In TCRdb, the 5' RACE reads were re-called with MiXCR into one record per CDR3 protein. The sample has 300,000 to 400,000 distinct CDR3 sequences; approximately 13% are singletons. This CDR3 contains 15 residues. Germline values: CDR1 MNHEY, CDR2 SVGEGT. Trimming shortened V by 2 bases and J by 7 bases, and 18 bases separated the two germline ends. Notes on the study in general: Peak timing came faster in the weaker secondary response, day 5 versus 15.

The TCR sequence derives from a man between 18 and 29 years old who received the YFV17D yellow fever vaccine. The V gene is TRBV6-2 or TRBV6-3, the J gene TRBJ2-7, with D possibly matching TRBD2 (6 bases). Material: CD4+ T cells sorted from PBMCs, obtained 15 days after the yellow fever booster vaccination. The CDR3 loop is CASSYGGTIPGEQYV. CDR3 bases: TGTGCCAGCAGTTACGGGGGGACCATTCCAGGGGAGCAGTACGTC.